The clone carrying this T cell receptor beta chain showed up just once. Germline V gene lookup returns CDR1 SGHTA and CDR2 FQGNSA. The CDR3 extends over 17 amino acids. The J segment lost 0 bases and the V segment lost 2 bases, leaving 8 bases of the junction unmatched. Authors' processing steps: Nucleated cell counts were estimated from reference gene primer amplification. Data came from immunoSEQ multiplex PCR; TCRdb stores just in-frame clones and leaves some out. From that table come the V and J calls and clone size; the DNA was used to work out D and trimming. The data hold more than 85,000 clones, with 81% observed a single time. This record comes from a study of blood T cell repertoires in COVID-19. At the level of the study: Italy, Spain and the United States were the sources of the convalescent and acute COVID-19 samples. T cells, B-cell-depleted T cells, or PBMCs supplied cDNA or gDNA.

The sample comprised peripheral blood. The receptor's source is a man at least 80 years old with acute or convalescent COVID-19. The V call is TRBV7-2, the J call TRBJ2-3; the match to TRBD2 covers 7 bases. The CDR3, as DNA: TGTGCCAGCAGCTTAAAGGGCGGGAGTTCTAGCACAGATACGCAGTATTTT. As protein: CASSLKGGSSSTDTQYF. Full variable domain (missing parts from reference TRBV7-2 and TRBJ2-3): GAGVSQSPSNKVTEKGKDVELRCDPISGHTALYWYRQSLGQGLEFLIYFQGNSAPDKSGLPSDRFSAERTGGSVSTLTIQRTQQEDSAVYLCASSLKGGSSSTDTQYFGPGTRLTVL.